What follows are 24 T cell receptor beta chains derived from one specimen sequenced in a study of identical twins. TCRdb itself ran the 5' RACE reads through MiXCR, one entry per CDR3 protein. The table shows hundreds of thousands of distinct CDR3 sequences, with roughly 7% occurring only once. These data were likewise used in another study, on yellow fever vaccine responses in identical twins.

Material for sequencing was memory (CD45RO+) T cells sorted from blood. These receptor sequences come from a woman aged 18-35 years in good health.

The sample holds many counts of this clonotype. This chain uses TRBV7-9 with TRBJ2-1, with 7 bases that match TRBD1. Germline loops: CDR1 SEHNR, CDR2 FQNEAQ (reference sequence). The CDR3 runs 16 residues. The ends lost 5 bases at V and 6 bases at J; junction bases unmatched: 13. CDR3 sequence: CASSKGGTTPSNEQFF. The CDR3 coding sequence is TGTGCCAGCAGCAAAGGGGGCACTACCCCCAGCAATGAGCAGTTCTTC.

The CDR3 spells CASSQQVGLAGGKYQETQYF. The CDR3 bases are TGCGCCAGCAGCCAACAGGTGGGACTAGCGGGAGGAAAGTACCAAGAGACCCAGTACTTC. The genes are TRBV4-1 and TRBJ2-5; 15 bases are shared with TRBD2. Germline CDR1 is MGHRA and CDR2 is YSYEKL. The length of the CDR3 is 20 residues. The trim removed 2 bases at V and 0 bases at J, leaving 10 bases unmatched.

The sample holds a few counts of this clonotype. This rearrangement joins TRBV29-1 to TRBJ2-1; D call uncertain. There are 10 residues in the CDR3. V was pared by 5 bases and J by 6 bases, with 5 bases between. CDR1 is SQVTM, CDR2 ANQGSEA, per germline. The CDR3 reads CSVMSNEQFF. CDR3 in DNA: TGCAGCGTTATGAGCAATGAGCAGTTCTTC.

The V gene is TRBV7-9, the J gene TRBJ2-7; tentative D call: TRBD2 (6 bases). The germline gives CDR1 SEHNR, CDR2 FQNEAQ (reference sequence). This CDR3 contains 15 residues. V was cut by 2 bases and J by 2 bases, with 13 bases left in between. The CDR3 spells CASSLSGTGPYEQYF. Here the CDR3 DNA reads TGTGCCAGCAGCTTAAGTGGGACTGGCCCCTACGAGCAGTACTTC.

This chain connects TRBV5-1 to TRBJ2-4; 8 bases line up with TRBD2. This CDR3 has 14 residues. V was clipped by 2 bases and J by 9 bases; unmatched bases: 7. Germline CDR1 SGHRS, CDR2 YFSETQ. The CDR3 spells CASSFSAGGGIQYF. The CDR3, as DNA: TGCGCCAGCAGCTTTTCCGCGGGAGGAGGCATTCAGTACTTC.

This clonotype showed up many times. The V and J genes are TRBV12-3 or TRBV12-4 and TRBJ1-5, with TRBD1 identical over 8 bases. The V and J ends lost 6 bases and 2 bases, in that order; junction bases with no gene match: 6. The CDR3 has 15 amino acids. CDR3 DNA sequence: TGTGCCAGCAGCTCCGGGACAGGCGGCAATCAGCCCCAGCATTTT. It codes for CASSSGTGGNQPQHF.

V and J are TRBV29-1 and TRBJ2-1; the D gene is possibly TRBD2 (8 bases). Trimming cost V 0 bases and J 0 bases, with 27 bases left between them. The length of the CDR3 is 21 residues. Germline CDR1 reads SQVTM; CDR2 reads ANQGSEA. CDR3 in amino acids: CSVEDALGRGQRLYSYNEQFF. CDR3 coding DNA: TGCAGCGTTGAAGATGCTCTCGGGAGGGGGCAGCGACTTTACTCCTACAATGAGCAGTTCTTC.

The genes are TRBV11-2 and TRBJ2-4; the D gene is possibly TRBD1 (6 bases). The CDR3 totals 16 residues. The V gene's germline CDR1 is SGHAT and CDR2 FQNNGV. With 5 bases removed from V and 1 base from J, the gap between germline ends came to 15 bases. CDR3 in amino acids: CASSSDPGAAKNIQYF. CDR3 nucleotides: TGTGCCAGCAGCAGCGATCCAGGGGCGGCCAAAAACATTCAGTACTTC.

This clonotype was seen many times. J is TRBJ2-7 and V is TRBV27; 12 positions match TRBD2. Germline-derived CDR1 and CDR2 are MNHEY and SMNVEV (reference sequence). CDR3 length: 14 residues. V lost 3 bases, J lost 3 bases, and 0 bases stayed unmatched. CDR3 sequence: CASSLTSGSYEQYF. As DNA, the CDR3 is TGTGCCAGCAGTTTGACTAGCGGGAGCTACGAGCAGTACTTC.

This chain connects TRBV15 to TRBJ1-2; D unclear. The V gene lost 0 bases and the J gene lost 2 bases, with 7 bases spanning the gap. This CDR3 has 14 amino acids. Germline V CDR1 and CDR2: LNHNV, YYDKDF (reference sequence). The CDR3 DNA follows: TGTGCCACCAGCAGAGATTTGGGCAACTATGGCTACACCTTC. This gives the protein CATSRDLGNYGYTF.

This clonotype occurred a few times. As DNA, the CDR3 is TGTGCCAGCAGCTCCCCGGGACAGGGAACCACCGGGGAGCTGTTTTTT. This encodes CASSSPGQGTTGELFF. This rearrangement joins TRBV11-2 to TRBJ2-2, with 9 bases that match TRBD1. J gave up 4 bases and V 4 bases, and 7 bases lay outside the gene matches. CDR3 size: 16 residues. CDR1 is SGHAT and CDR2 is FQNNGV in the germline V gene.

The J gene is TRBJ1-2, the V gene TRBV11-2; D not certain. With 0 bases removed from V and 6 bases from J, the gap between germline ends came to 8 bases. The CDR3 has 13 residues. Germline CDR1 is SGHAT and CDR2 is FQNNGV. CDR3 bases: TGTGCCAGCAGCTTAGAACGGTTCGATGGCTACACCTTC. Its protein is CASSLERFDGYTF. The full variable domain, rest sourced from reference TRBV11-2 and TRBJ1-2, is EAGVAQSPRYKIIEKRQSVAFWCNPISGHATLYWYQQILGQGPKLLIQFQNNGVVDDSQLPKDRFSAERLKGVDSTLKIQPAKLEDSAVYLCASSLERFDGYTFGSGTRLTVV.

The sample holds many counts of this clonotype. The chain recombines TRBV15 with TRBJ1-2; no clear D. Germline CDR1 LNHNV, CDR2 YYDKDF (reference sequence). This CDR3 is built from 12 residues. Trimming shortened V by 0 bases and J by 8 bases, and 7 bases separated the two germline ends. Written as DNA, the CDR3 is TGTGCCACCAGCAGAGATAGTACCGGCTACACCTTC. Residues: CATSRDSTGYTF.

Only a few counts were recorded for this clonotype. The chain has TRBV9 and TRBJ2-1; TRBD2 is a possible D gene (5 bases). The ends were cut back, 3 bases at V and 7 bases at J, with 11 bases in the middle. The CDR3 loop spans 13 amino acids. Looked up from germline, CDR1 is SGDLS and CDR2 is YYNGEE. This chain's CDR3 is CASSGLLGNEQFF. For the CDR3, the DNA is TGTGCCAGCAGCGGATTACTAGGGAATGAGCAGTTCTTC.

This rearrangement joins TRBV7-6 to TRBJ2-2; 9 nucleotides align to TRBD2. The V gene end was trimmed by 5 bases and the J gene end by 9 bases; junction bases not matched to a gene: 10. CDR3 length equals 15 residues. Germline lookup yields CDR1 SGHVS and CDR2 FNYEAQ. The CDR3 spells CASSLGSSGIRELFF. The DNA of the CDR3 is TGTGCCAGCAGCCTGGGGTCTAGCGGGATTAGGGAGCTGTTTTTT.

The chain employs TRBV14 and TRBJ2-5; D is ambiguous. Germline V gene data show CDR1 as SGHDN and CDR2 as FVKESK. The V and J ends lost 1 base and 4 bases respectively, with 7 bases between them. The CDR3 length is 13 residues. The CDR3 spells CASSQGVAETQYF. CDR3 nucleotides: TGTGCCAGCAGCCAAGGGGTGGCAGAGACCCAGTACTTC.

This clonotype was picked up many times. The chain carries TRBV12-3 or TRBV12-4 and TRBJ2-1; 11 bases match TRBD2. The ends lost 7 bases at V and 9 bases at J; junction bases unmatched: 5. This CDR3 comprises 13 residues. CDR3 DNA sequence: TGTGCCAGCAAGGGTAGCGGGAGGGGTGAGCAGTTCTTC. Translated: CASKGSGRGEQFF.

This clonotype was found many times. The chain carries TRBV12-3 or TRBV12-4 and TRBJ2-7, with 7 positions matching TRBD1. Unmatched junction bases numbered 15, after V lost 6 bases and J lost 4 bases. This CDR3 is 16 amino acids long. The CDR3 nucleotides are TGTGCCAGCAGGGTATCCGCCAGGGGGTTTTCATACGAGCAGTACTTC. Translated, it gives CASRVSARGFSYEQYF.

Many counts were recorded for this clonotype. The genes are TRBV13 and TRBJ1-1, with D uncertain. Germline V gene lookup returns CDR1 PRHDT and CDR2 FYEKMQ (reference sequence). The germline V and J ends were trimmed by 5 bases and 5 bases, with 12 bases remaining between them. The CDR3 runs 13 residues. The CDR3 loop reads CASSPKRSTEAFF. In DNA, the CDR3 is TGTGCCAGCAGCCCGAAGAGGAGTACTGAAGCTTTCTTT.

This clonotype was observed a handful of times. This chain uses TRBV5-6 with TRBJ2-5, with D perhaps TRBD1 or TRBD2 (6 bases each). V was cut by 3 bases and J by 1 base, with 16 bases left in between. This CDR3 spans 16 amino acids. The germline V gene has CDR1 SGHDT and CDR2 YYEEEE. The CDR3 region is CASSWGVWGAQETQYF. CDR3 coding DNA: TGTGCCAGCAGCTGGGGGGTTTGGGGGGCCCAAGAGACCCAGTACTTC.

Comment on this clonotype: This may come from a read error, since a much larger clone is one base off. The chain employs TRBV5-6 and TRBJ2-3, with D possibly matching TRBD2 (5 bases). The CDR3 is 13 residues long. Germline V CDR1 and CDR2: SGHDT, YYEEEE. The chain's CDR3 is CASSLPMGDTRYF. As DNA, the CDR3 is TGTGCCAGCAGCTTGCCGATGGGAGATACGCGGTATTTT.

This clonotype was seen ten or more times. The rearrangement links TRBV5-1 to TRBJ2-3; 9 bases are shared with TRBD1. Germline lookup yields CDR1 SGHRS and CDR2 YFSETQ. The CDR3 has 17 residues. The V and J ends lost 0 bases and 2 bases, in that order; junction bases with no gene match: 7. CDR3 protein: CASSLGKGTGYTDTQYF. CDR3 nucleotides: TGCGCCAGCAGCTTGGGGAAAGGGACAGGGTACACAGATACGCAGTATTTT.

This clonotype was counted ten times or more. CDR3 residues: CASSPFHWEMNTEAFF. The CDR3 DNA sequence: TGTGCCAGCAGTCCGTTTCACTGGGAGATGAACACTGAAGCTTTCTTT. The chain uses TRBV12-3 or TRBV12-4 and TRBJ1-1; D is undetermined. Trimming removed 5 bases at V and 0 bases at J, with 16 bases between. The CDR3 has 16 amino acids.

This clonotype showed up many times. This chain connects TRBV7-8 to TRBJ2-1; 10 bases are a match to TRBD2. V lost 5 bases to trimming and J lost 4 bases; unmatched junction nucleotides: 5. Germline loops: CDR1 SGHVS, CDR2 FQNEAQ. The CDR3 sequence is 15 residues long. The CDR3: CASSPASGRYNEQFF. CDR3 in DNA: TGTGCCAGCAGCCCCGCTAGCGGGAGATACAATGAGCAGTTCTTC.